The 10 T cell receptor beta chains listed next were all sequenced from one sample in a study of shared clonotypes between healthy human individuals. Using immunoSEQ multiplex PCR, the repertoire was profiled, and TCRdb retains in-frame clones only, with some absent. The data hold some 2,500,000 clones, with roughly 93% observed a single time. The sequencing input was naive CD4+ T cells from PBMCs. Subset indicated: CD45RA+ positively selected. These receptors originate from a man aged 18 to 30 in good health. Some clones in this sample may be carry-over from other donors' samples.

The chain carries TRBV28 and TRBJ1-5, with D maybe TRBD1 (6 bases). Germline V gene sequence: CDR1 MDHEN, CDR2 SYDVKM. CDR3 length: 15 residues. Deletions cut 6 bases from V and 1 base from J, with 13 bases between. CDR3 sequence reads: CASRGAGVSNQPQHF. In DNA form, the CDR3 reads TGTGCCAGCAGAGGGGCAGGGGTAAGCAATCAGCCCCAGCATTTT.

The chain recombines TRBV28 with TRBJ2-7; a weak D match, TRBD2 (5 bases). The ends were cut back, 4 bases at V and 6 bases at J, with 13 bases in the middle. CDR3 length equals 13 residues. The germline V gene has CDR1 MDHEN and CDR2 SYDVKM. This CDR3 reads CASSSYLGGEQYF. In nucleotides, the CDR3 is TGTGCCAGCAGTTCGTATCTAGGAGGCGAGCAGTACTTC.

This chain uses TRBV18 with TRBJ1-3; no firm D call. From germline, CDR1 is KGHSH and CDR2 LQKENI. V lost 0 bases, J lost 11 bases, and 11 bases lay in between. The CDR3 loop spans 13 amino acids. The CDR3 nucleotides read TGTGCCAGCTCACCACCCCATCAGACCTCCATATATTTT. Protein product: CASSPPHQTSIYF.

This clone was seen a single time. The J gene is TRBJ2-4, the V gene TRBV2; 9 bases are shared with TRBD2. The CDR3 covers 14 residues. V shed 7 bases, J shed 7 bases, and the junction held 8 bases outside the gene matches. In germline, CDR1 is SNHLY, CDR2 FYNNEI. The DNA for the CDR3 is TGTGCCAGCAACCCCGCGGGAGGGCCGAACATTCAGTACTTC. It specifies CASNPAGGPNIQYF.

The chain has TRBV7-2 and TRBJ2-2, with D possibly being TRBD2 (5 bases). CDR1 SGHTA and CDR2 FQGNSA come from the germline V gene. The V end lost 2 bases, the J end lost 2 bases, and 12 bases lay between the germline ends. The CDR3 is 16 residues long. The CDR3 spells CASSLFAAVNTGELFF. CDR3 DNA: TGTGCCAGCAGCTTATTCGCAGCGGTTAACACCGGGGAGCTGTTTTTT.

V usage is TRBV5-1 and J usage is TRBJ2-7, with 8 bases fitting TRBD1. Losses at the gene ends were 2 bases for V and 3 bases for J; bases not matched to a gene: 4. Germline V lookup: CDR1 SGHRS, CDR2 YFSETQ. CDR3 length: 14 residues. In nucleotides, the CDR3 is TGCGCCAGCAGCTTCCAGGGGGCTAACTACGAGCAGTACTTC. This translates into CASSFQGANYEQYF. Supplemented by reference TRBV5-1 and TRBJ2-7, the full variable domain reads KAGVTQTPRYLIKTRGQQVTLSCSPISGHRSVSWYQQTPGQGLQFLFEYFSETQRNKGNFPGRFSGRQFSNSRSEMNVSTLELGDSALYLCASSFQGANYEQYFGPGTRLTVT.

The DNA for the CDR3 is TGCGCCAGCAGTGTGGTTGGGAGTGCCACAGATACGCAGTATTTT. Translation gives CASSVVGSATDTQYF. The J gene is TRBJ2-3, the V gene TRBV5-1, with D maybe TRBD2 (5 bases). The CDR3 sequence is 15 residues long. The V gene lost 5 bases and the J gene lost 2 bases, with 15 bases spanning the gap. The germline V gene encodes CDR1 SGHRS and CDR2 YFSETQ.

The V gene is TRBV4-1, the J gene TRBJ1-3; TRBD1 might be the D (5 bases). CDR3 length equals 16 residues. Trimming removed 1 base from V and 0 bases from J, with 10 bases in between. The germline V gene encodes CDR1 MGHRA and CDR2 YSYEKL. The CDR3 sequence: CASSQGGAHSGNTIYF. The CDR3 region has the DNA TGCGCCAGCAGCCAAGGAGGGGCCCACTCTGGAAACACCATATATTTT.

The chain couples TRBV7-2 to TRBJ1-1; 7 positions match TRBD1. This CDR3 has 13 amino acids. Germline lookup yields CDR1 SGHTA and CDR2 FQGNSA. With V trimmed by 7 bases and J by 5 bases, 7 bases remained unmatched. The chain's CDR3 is CASKQGSWTEAFF. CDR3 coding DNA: TGTGCCAGCAAACAGGGGTCGTGGACTGAAGCTTTCTTT.

CDR3 residues: CASMSLGEAFF. CDR3 DNA: TGTGCCAGTATGAGTTTGGGAGAAGCTTTCTTT. This chain joins TRBV19 and TRBJ1-1; unclear D gene. The V and J ends lost 7 bases and 8 bases respectively, with 11 bases between them. This CDR3 region has 11 residues. The germline CDR1 and CDR2 sequences are LNHDA and SQIVND (reference sequence).